This T cell receptor beta chain was obtained from a study of shared clonotypes between healthy human individuals (dated by TCRdb to about 2020). As for the study more broadly: Three men and a couple of women, aged 18 to 49 years, made up the cohort. For each donor, CD4 naive and CD4 memory were each given three plates, CD8 naive was given two plates, and CD8 memory was given one plate. The study deeply sequenced blood TCR repertoires of 5 or 6 healthy adults to estimate repertoire size and the extent of clonotype sharing between individuals. Libraries were prepared and TCR repertoires were sequenced by different laboratories using diverse techniques, in order to increase sequencing depth and limit assay-specific biases. Leukapheresis yielded between about 0.94 and 10 billion PBMCs per donor. Overall study results and their limits: Sampling was limited to blood, and TCR repertoires in tissue likely differ from TCR repertoires in blood. Compared with non-shared clonotypes, the clonotypes found in all four sorted-subset donors had higher generation probabilities. Naive subsets generally had larger estimated clonotype richness than memory subsets. Pairwise subsampling led to the expectation that sequencing depth would affect the degree of clonotype sharing among donors. Even with the large sequencing depth, rarefaction of the sorted-subset datasets indicated that sequencing was incomplete. The small number of donors limited the genetic and exposure-history diversity represented. When a few donors were compared, the shared fraction of clonotypes was around 5% for naive CD4, 3.5% to 4% for naive CD8, more than 2% for memory CD4, and 0.3% to 0.5% for memory CD8.

CDR1 and CDR2, per the germline V gene, are SGHRS and YFSETQ. The V and J ends are trimmed by 4 bases and 5 bases, leaving 21 bases between them. The CDR3 goes from the cysteine to the phenylalanine over 16 residues. The read is trimmed to its CDR3 DNA, 48 bases read in frame from base 1. On this clone itself: Its antigen is still unknown. Nothing much larger sits one base from this clone, and base qualities are not available.

The donors were healthy, HIV-negative adults with no recently reported acute infections or vaccinations. Only Caucasian adults living in Nashville, Tennessee, USA were represented among the donors. CD4+ T cells were enriched by magnetic negative selection; naive cells were then positively selected on CD45RA, and the negative fraction formed the memory subset. Blood was collected by leukapheresis, and PBMCs were isolated by Ficoll-Histopaque density gradient centrifugation and then cryopreserved in liquid nitrogen vapor phase. Analytical flow cytometry was used to check the purity and quantity of each magnetically sorted T cell population. Genomic DNA was isolated from each sorted fraction and quantified by UV absorbance on a Nanodrop 2000c. Using the deep immunoSEQ assay, TCR CDR3 regions were amplified from genomic DNA by multiplex PCR. Extracted genomic DNA from each cell subset was distributed evenly across all wells of several immunoSEQ 96-well plates, and each plate was treated as a replicate. For sorted subsets, each replicate PCR was loaded with roughly 190 ng genomic DNA, equivalent to 30,000 or so T cell genomes. Purified libraries were measured with a Qubit 3.0 fluorometer, size-checked on a Bioanalyzer 2100, and measured again with the KAPA Library Quantification kit. Every immunoSEQ 96-well plate was sequenced on a separate single-read 150-cycle Illumina NextSeq 550 flow cell. The study's own analysis went as follows. The immunoSEQ output contained only junctional sequences without quality scores, so filtering could not match that applied to full-length reads. To assign V/J genes and CDR3, sequences were annotated against IMGT germline references using PyIR, a Python wrapper for IgBLAST v1.9. Any read was removed if the V/J assignment was weak (E-value above 1e-6), the CDR3 was missing, or the read contained stop codons, out-of-frame junctions, or ambiguous translated residues. V3J clonotypes were defined by identical inferred V gene, J gene, and CDR3 amino acid sequence. The percentage overlap between two repertoires was calculated by dividing the number of shared unique clonotypes by the size of the smaller repertoire. Three approaches were used to assess repertoire richness: RTK rarefaction, the Chao1 estimator, and Recon v2.1 estimates of unobserved clonotypes. Generation probabilities for all TCRbeta clonotypes obtained by the gDNA method from a handful of donors were computed using OLGA. TCRdb obtained this table from immuneACCESS and retained in-frame rearrangements with V and J assigned. These tables miss some clones; where compared with another copy, unresolved V genes account for less than half of the shortfall, and the remainder is unexplained. V and J calls and clone size are given by that table; D and trimming were obtained from the DNA. This sample comprises about 960,000 clones, around 80% of them detected only once. The ten biggest clones cover about 1.5% of the sample.

Sample: memory CD4+ T cells sorted from blood. Sample cell subset or site, as interpreted from the label and publication: CD45RA-negative fraction. The source is a man aged 18 to 30 in good health. The sequence joins TRBV5-1 to TRBJ2-5, and possibly TRBD1, on 5 matching bases. The CDR3 amino acid sequence is: CASSLGGARTPETQYF. The sequenced DNA: TGCGCCAGCAGCCTGGGTGGGGCCCGAACTCCGGAGACCCAGTACTTC.